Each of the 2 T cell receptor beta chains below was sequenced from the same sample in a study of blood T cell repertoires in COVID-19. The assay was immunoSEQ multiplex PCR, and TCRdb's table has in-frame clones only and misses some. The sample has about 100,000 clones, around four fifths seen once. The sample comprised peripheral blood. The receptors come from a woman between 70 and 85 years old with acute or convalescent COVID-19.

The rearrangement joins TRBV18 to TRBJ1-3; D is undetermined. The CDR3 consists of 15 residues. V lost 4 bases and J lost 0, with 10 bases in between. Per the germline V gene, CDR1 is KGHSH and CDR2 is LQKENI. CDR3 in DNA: TGTGCCAGCTCACAATCATCCTACTCTGGAAACACCATATATTTT. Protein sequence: CASSQSSYSGNTIYF.

CDR3 DNA sequence: TGCGCCAGCAGCCAATTGCAGGACAGGGGTTCGGTCTACAATGAGCAGTTCTTC. It yields the protein CASSQLQDRGSVYNEQFF. The V and J genes are TRBV4-1 and TRBJ2-1, with 9 bases identical to TRBD1. The CDR3 loop spans 18 amino acids. The germline CDR1 and CDR2 sequences are MGHRA and YSYEKL. With V trimmed by 2 bases and J by 3 bases, 11 bases remained unmatched.